This T cell receptor beta chain comes out of a study of blood T cells in healthy people across ages. V gave up 4 bases and J gave up 7 bases; unmatched junction bases: 11. Germline V gene data show CDR1 as SGHAT and CDR2 as FQNNGV. The CDR3 loop spans 15 amino acids. Primed by a sample-barcoded 5' primer and a J-beta primer mix, a second PCR proceeded for roughly 7 to 11 cycles. TCRdb redid the calling of the 5' RACE reads with MiXCR, one entry per CDR3 protein. The sample records roughly 900,000 distinct CDR3 sequences, 25% to 30% being singletons. This clonotype was counted only a few times. Sequenced: blood. This receptor was obtained from a woman of 80 years or more in good health. The chain carries TRBV11-2 and TRBJ1-1; 8 bases align to TRBD1. Written as DNA, the CDR3 is TGTGCCAGCAGCTCCCAGAAACAGGGGGTCGGTGAAGCTTTCTTT. It specifies CASSSQKQGVGEAFF.